This TCR beta chain was recovered during a study of blood T cells in healthy people across ages. Alongside a J-beta primer mix, a sample-barcoded 5' primer served in a second PCR lasting roughly 7 to 11 cycles. TCRdb re-derived calls from the 5' RACE reads in MiXCR, one entry per CDR3 protein. The sample consists of roughly 1.6 million distinct CDR3 sequences, almost 35% of them appearing once. Only a few counts were recorded for this clonotype. The sequence derives from a young woman in good health. Sequencing was done on a sample of blood.

The CDR3 DNA reads as TGCACCCTCTCCGGGACAGGCGGAAGGAAGACCCAGTACTTC. Amino acids: CTLSGTGGRKTQYF. The genes are TRBV20-1 and TRBJ2-5; 8 bases align to TRBD1. CDR1 and CDR2 from the germline V gene are DFQATT and SNEGSKA (reference sequence). CDR3 size: 14 residues.